The T cell receptor (beta chain) described here comes from a study of cytomegalovirus exposure and HLA in healthy donors. Study-wide results and limits: Most of the TCR beta V segments (in an earlier analysis) were productive either about 87% or about 30% of the time. Trimming of TCR beta V- and J-genes showed a link, identified in a later analysis, to a missense DCLRE1C variant.

Both 60 Vbeta primers and 13 Jbeta primers went into the PCR. Data came from immunoSEQ multiplex PCR; TCRdb stores just in-frame clones and leaves some out. This sample yields around 150,000 clones, of which about 80% are seen a single time; about 4.4% belongs to the top ten. Concerning this clone itself: Its target is not known.

The CDR3 extends over 14 amino acids. The V gene lost 4 bases and the J gene lost 10 bases, with 18 bases spanning the gap. CDR1 and CDR2 (germline): SGDLS, YYNGEE. Sequenced input: PBMCs. This clonotype was obtained from a man younger than 45 in good health. V and J are TRBV9 and TRBJ2-1, with a possible D match to TRBD1 (6 bases). The CDR3 reads CASSPPPGRGEQFF. CDR3 DNA sequence: TGTGCCAGCAGCCCCCCCCCGGGTAGGGGGGAGCAGTTCTTC.